This T cell receptor (beta chain) was sequenced during a study of T cells in Graves' hyperthyroidism and ophthalmopathy (dated by TCRdb to about 2019). Background on the whole study: Peripheral blood was collected at initial diagnosis, before any treatment. Thyroid tissue and blood T-cell repertoires from six or seven Graves' hyperthyroidism patients were also compared in the study. To identify distinguishing TCR V-J signatures, a discovery cohort of 95 to 100 patients was used, comprising 40 to 45 with Graves' ophthalmopathy and around 57 with stable Graves' hyperthyroidism. The roughly 91 discovery patients were randomly divided into training and test sets at a 7:3 ratio. After blood sampling, hyperthyroidism patients were treated with methimazole at a starting dose of 30 mg daily, and ophthalmopathy patients were treated with high-dose intravenous methylprednisolone. According to the paper, TCR Vbeta CDR3 sequencing was carried out on roughly 130 peripheral blood samples, which came from over 40 ophthalmopathy, 70 to 80 hyperthyroidism and roughly 17 progressor patients. Prospective prediction of ophthalmopathy was tested in an independent validation cohort of approximately 19 hyperthyroidism patients and 15 to 17 patients who later progressed to ophthalmopathy.

Study-wide conclusions, independent of this receptor: No statistical method was used to set the sample size in advance, and investigators knew the group allocation. A model built on a 13 V-J signature distinguished ophthalmopathy from stable hyperthyroidism, reaching 87.88% sensitivity and 81% to 83% specificity in cross-validation and 80%/75% in testing. Most expanded thyroid clonotypes (frequency above 0.001) were also found in blood, which suggests that blood repertoires may mirror thyroid immune responses. In validation, the model predicted progression to ophthalmopathy with 55% to 71% sensitivity and less than 80% specificity, a median of around 6.6 months before onset.

TCR beta CDR3 regions were amplified from RNA transcripts. The first round of RT-PCR for the TCR CDR3 was performed with the HTBI primer set and the Qiagen OneStep RT-PCR kit. Libraries were constructed in a second round of multiplex PCR, after which size selection and purification were performed. Sequencing of the libraries was done on an Illumina HiSeq2000 using paired-end 100 bp reads. As for the original processing: Raw data were processed with SOAPnuke, discarding reads with adapters, uncalled bases, mean Phred below 15, or no exact constant-primer or identifier match. High-quality paired reads were merged with COPE v1.2.5, and unique nucleotide sequences were defined as clonotypes. MiTCR v1.1 was used to align clonotypes to the IMGT TRBV, TRBD and TRBJ reference segments. The analysis included only V-J combinations with a frequency above 0.0001, which together covered roughly 99% of the repertoires. The TCS score was defined as F50 (clonal expansion) divided by E x V (chaos), with BLOSUM62-based TCRdist calculated between CDR3 peptides within each V-J. Welch's t-statistics and random forest reduced just over 500 V-J features to about 13, which were used in a naive Bayes classifier (R e1071). TCRdb reran the public reads through fastp at Q25 and MiXCR, keeping productive beta chains. Rows matching on CDR3 protein sequence are summarized as one entry with the most common DNA and genes. The V and J calls reflect TCRdb's pipeline rather than the authors' work. The sample table lists some 550,000 distinct CDR3 sequences, around 21% of them with a count of one. The ten most abundant clones make up approximately 26% of the sample.

Stable Graves' hyperthyroidism was defined as the absence of progression to ophthalmopathy over 18 months of follow-up. Hyperthyroidism patients were aged 18 to 65 years and newly diagnosed, with disease duration of less than 2 months. Exclusion was applied to patients with uncontrolled infections, other autoimmune diseases, pregnancy or lactation. Diagnoses were based on clinical symptoms, serum thyroxine and TRAb, thyroid ultrasound and orbital computed tomography. PBMCs were separated from about 10 ml of fresh peripheral blood using Ficoll-Paque density gradient centrifugation. Trizol reagent was used to extract total RNA, and RNA quality was then checked on an Agilent 2100 Bioanalyzer. Looking up the germline V gene (reference sequence) yields CDR1 MNHEY and CDR2 SMNVEV. Reading from cysteine to phenylalanine, the CDR3 counts 14 amino acids. Only the CDR3 DNA stays, 42 bases, in frame from base 1.

In regard to this clonotype: The antigen this receptor binds is unknown. One junction end does not reproduce the germline sequence, and a read error may be involved.

The sample was blood. This clonotype originated in a young man with Graves' hyperthyroidism. This chain joins TRBV27 to TRBJ1-6, with a weak D call of TRBD1 (5 bases match). The CDR3 protein: CASSFGGYNSPIHF. The bases are TGTGCCAGCAGTTTCGGGGGTTATAATTCACCCATCCACTTT.